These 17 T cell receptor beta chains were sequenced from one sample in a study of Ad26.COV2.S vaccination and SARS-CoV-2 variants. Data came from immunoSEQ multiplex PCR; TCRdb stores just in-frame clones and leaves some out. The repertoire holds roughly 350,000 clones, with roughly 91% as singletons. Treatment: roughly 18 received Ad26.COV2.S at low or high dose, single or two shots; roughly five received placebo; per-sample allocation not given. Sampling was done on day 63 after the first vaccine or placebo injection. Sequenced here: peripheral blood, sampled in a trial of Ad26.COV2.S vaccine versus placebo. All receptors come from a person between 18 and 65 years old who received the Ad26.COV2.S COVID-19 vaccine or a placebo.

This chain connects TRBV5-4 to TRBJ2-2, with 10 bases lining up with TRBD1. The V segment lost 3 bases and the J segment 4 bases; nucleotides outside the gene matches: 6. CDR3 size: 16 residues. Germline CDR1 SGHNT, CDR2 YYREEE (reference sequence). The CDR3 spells CASSSGGQGTTGELFF. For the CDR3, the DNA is TGTGCCAGCAGCTCGGGGGGACAGGGGACCACCGGGGAGCTGTTTTTT.

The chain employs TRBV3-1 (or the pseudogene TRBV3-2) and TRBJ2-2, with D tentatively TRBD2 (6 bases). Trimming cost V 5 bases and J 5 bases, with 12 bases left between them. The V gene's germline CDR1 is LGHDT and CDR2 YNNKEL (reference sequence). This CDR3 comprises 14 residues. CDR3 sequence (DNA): TGTGCCAGCAGCAGGGGACTGCGGACCGGGGAGCTGTTTTTT. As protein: CASSRGLRTGELFF.

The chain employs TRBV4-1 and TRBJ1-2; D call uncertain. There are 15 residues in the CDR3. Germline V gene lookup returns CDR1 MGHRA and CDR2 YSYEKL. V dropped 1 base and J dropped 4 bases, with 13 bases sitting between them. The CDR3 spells CASSQVGRLSYGYTF. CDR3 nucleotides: TGCGCCAGCAGCCAAGTAGGCAGGCTCAGCTATGGCTACACCTTC.

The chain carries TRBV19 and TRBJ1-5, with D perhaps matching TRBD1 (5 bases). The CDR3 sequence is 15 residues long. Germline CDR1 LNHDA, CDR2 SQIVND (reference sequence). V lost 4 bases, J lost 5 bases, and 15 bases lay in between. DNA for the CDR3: TGTGCCAGTAGTAGTGTGGTGGGGGGAGATCAGCCCCAGCATTTT. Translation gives CASSSVVGGDQPQHF.

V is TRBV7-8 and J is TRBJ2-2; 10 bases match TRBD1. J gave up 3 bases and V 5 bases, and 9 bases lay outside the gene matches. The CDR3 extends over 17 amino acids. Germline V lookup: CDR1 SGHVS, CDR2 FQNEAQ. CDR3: CASSRDGTGVDTGELFF. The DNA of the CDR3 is TGTGCCAGCAGCCGAGACGGGACAGGGGTCGACACCGGGGAGCTGTTTTTT.

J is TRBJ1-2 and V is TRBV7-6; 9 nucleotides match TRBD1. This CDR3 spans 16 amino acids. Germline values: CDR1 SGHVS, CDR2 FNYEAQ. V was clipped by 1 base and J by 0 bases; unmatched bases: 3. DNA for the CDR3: TGTGCCAGCAGCTTAGGGACAGGGGTCGCTAACTATGGCTACACCTTC. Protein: CASSLGTGVANYGYTF.

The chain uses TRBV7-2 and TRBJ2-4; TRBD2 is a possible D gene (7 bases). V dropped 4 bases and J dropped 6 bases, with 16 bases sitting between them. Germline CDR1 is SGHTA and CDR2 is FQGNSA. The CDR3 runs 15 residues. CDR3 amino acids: CASSSTLGGRNIQYF. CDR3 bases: TGTGCCAGCAGCTCAACCTTGGGGGGGCGAAACATTCAGTACTTC.

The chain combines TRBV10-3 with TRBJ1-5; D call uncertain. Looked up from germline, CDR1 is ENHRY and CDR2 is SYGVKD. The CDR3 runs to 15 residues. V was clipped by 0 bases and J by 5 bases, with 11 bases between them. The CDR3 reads CAISESEGRDQPQHF. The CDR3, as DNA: TGTGCCATCAGTGAGTCGGAAGGGCGCGATCAGCCCCAGCATTTT.

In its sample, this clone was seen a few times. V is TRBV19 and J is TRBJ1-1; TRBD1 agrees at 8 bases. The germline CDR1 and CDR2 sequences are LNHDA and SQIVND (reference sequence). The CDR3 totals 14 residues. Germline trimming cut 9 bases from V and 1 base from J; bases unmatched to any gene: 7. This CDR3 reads CARSRGRTNTEAFF. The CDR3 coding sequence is TGTGCCAGAAGCAGGGGGCGGACGAACACTGAAGCTTTCTTT.

CDR3 coding DNA: TGCGCCAGCAGCTTGGGCGGACAGGCGGACCTCGAAGCTTTCTTT. Protein: CASSLGGQADLEAFF. The chain couples TRBV5-1 to TRBJ1-1; the match to TRBD1 covers 7 bases. Trimming took 0 bases from V and 8 from J; bases not matched to a gene: 10. Germline CDR1 reads SGHRS; CDR2 reads YFSETQ. The CDR3 is made up of 15 amino acids.

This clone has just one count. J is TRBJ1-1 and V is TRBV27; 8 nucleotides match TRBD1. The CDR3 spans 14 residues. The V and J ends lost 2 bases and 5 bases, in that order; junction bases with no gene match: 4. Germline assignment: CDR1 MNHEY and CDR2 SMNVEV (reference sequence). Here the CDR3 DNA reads TGTGCCAGCAGTTTAACTCAGGGGGCGACTGAAGCTTTCTTT. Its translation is CASSLTQGATEAFF.

In DNA, the CDR3 is TGTGCCAGCAGCCAAGGTGTCGGGGTGGGTGGCTACACCTTC. Translation: CASSQGVGVGGYTF. The chain uses TRBV14 and TRBJ1-2, with D uncertain. The CDR3 sequence is 14 residues long. V lost 1 base and J 7 bases, leaving 13 bases between the germline ends. CDR1 SGHDN and CDR2 FVKESK come from the germline V gene.

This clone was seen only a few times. For the CDR3, the DNA is TGTGCCAGCAGTTACAAGGGCTCCTACGAGCAGTACTTC. Its protein product is CASSYKGSYEQYF. This rearrangement joins TRBV6-2 or TRBV6-3 to TRBJ2-7; D is uncertain. Germline V gene sequence: CDR1 MNHEY, CDR2 SVGEGT. Trimming removed 2 bases from V and 0 bases from J, with 5 bases in between. The CDR3 runs 13 residues.

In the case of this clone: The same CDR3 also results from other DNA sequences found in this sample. CDR3 in amino acids: CASSTTGTMNTEAFF. DNA for the CDR3: TGTGCCAGCAGCACAACCGGGACAATGAACACTGAAGCTTTCTTT. The V call is TRBV9, the J call TRBJ1-1; maybe TRBD1 (6 bases). The CDR3 has 15 amino acids. The germline V and J ends were trimmed by 4 bases and 0 bases, with 13 bases remaining between them. Looked up from germline, CDR1 is SGDLS and CDR2 is YYNGEE.

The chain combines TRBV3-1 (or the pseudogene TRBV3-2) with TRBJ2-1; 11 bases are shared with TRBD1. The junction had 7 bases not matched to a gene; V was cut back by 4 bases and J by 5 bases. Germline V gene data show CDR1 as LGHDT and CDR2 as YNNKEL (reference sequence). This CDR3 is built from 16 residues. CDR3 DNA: TGTGCCAGCAGCCCCTGGGGACAGGGGGAGGACAATGAGCAGTTCTTC. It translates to CASSPWGQGEDNEQFF.

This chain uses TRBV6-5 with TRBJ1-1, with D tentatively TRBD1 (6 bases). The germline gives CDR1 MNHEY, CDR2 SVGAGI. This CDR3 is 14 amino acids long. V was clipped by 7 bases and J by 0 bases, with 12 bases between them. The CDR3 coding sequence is TGTGCCAGCATCGTCAGGGGCATGAACACTGAAGCTTTCTTT. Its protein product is CASIVRGMNTEAFF.

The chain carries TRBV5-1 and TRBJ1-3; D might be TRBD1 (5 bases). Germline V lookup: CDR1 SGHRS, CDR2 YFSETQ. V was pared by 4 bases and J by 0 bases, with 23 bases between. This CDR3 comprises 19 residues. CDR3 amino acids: CASSQLPRRDVYSGNTIYF. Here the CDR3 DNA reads TGCGCCAGCAGCCAACTACCAAGGAGGGACGTGTACTCTGGAAACACCATATATTTT. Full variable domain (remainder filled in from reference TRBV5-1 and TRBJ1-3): KAGVTQTPRYLIKTRGQQVTLSCSPISGHRSVSWYQQTPGQGLQFLFEYFSETQRNKGNFPGRFSGRQFSNSRSEMNVSTLELGDSALYLCASSQLPRRDVYSGNTIYFGEGSWLTVV.